This T cell receptor beta chain emerged from a study of T cells in Graves' hyperthyroidism and ophthalmopathy. Study-level results: Ophthalmopathy was told apart from stable hyperthyroidism by a 13 V-J model.

As for this clonotype: Its target is unknown.

Clinical symptoms, serum thyroxine, TRAb, thyroid ultrasound and orbital computed tomography informed diagnoses. Using RNA transcripts as the source, TCR beta CDR3 regions were amplified. The study used the HTBI primer set for a first-round RT-PCR of the TCR CDR3. MiXCR, applied by TCRdb to the multiplex PCR reads, yields one record per CDR3 protein. The table has around 250,000 distinct CDR3 sequences, about 15% seen once; the top ten hold about an eighth. CDR1 and CDR2 (germline): SNHLY, FYNNEI. Trimming cost V 4 bases and J 4 bases; bases outside gene matches: 4. The CDR3 spans 15 residues. The receptor's source is a woman aged 40 to 50 with Graves' hyperthyroidism that later progressed to Graves' ophthalmopathy. Sequencing was done on a sample of blood. The J gene is TRBJ2-1, the V gene TRBV2, with 10 bases aligning to TRBD2. CDR3: CASSVSGRGYNEQFF. The DNA of the CDR3 is TGTGCCAGCAGTGTCAGCGGGAGGGGGTACAATGAGCAGTTCTTC.